The clone carrying this T cell receptor beta chain occurred once. Its target is unknown. This entry belongs to a study of cytomegalovirus exposure and HLA in healthy donors. Study observations and caveats: TRBV6-2, TRBV6-3 and some other V segments were unresolvable in 87-base-pair reads. It was approximately 150 TCR beta chains that were listed as cytomegalovirus-associated.

V dropped 0 bases and J dropped 2; count of bases not matched to a gene: 8. Germline CDR1 is SGHAT and CDR2 is FQNNGV. The CDR3 runs 18 residues. PCR employed 60 Vbeta and 13 Jbeta primers. Sequencing was performed with immunoSEQ multiplex PCR; in TCRdb, only in-frame clones are kept and a portion is missing. The data show around 160,000 clones, over 70% seen once. The clonotype was recovered from a woman in her forties in good health and CMV-seropositive. This chain uses TRBV11-2 with TRBJ2-3, with 10 nucleotides matching TRBD2. Sequenced sample: PBMCs. The CDR3: CASSLDLPTSGITDTQYF. The CDR3 coding sequence is TGTGCCAGCAGCTTAGATTTGCCAACTAGCGGGATCACAGATACGCAGTATTTT. The whole variable domain, remainder taken from reference TRBV11-2 and TRBJ2-3, is EAGVAQSPRYKIIEKRQSVAFWCNPISGHATLYWYQQILGQGPKLLIQFQNNGVVDDSQLPKDRFSAERLKGVDSTLKIQPAKLEDSAVYLCASSLDLPTSGITDTQYFGPGTRLTVL.